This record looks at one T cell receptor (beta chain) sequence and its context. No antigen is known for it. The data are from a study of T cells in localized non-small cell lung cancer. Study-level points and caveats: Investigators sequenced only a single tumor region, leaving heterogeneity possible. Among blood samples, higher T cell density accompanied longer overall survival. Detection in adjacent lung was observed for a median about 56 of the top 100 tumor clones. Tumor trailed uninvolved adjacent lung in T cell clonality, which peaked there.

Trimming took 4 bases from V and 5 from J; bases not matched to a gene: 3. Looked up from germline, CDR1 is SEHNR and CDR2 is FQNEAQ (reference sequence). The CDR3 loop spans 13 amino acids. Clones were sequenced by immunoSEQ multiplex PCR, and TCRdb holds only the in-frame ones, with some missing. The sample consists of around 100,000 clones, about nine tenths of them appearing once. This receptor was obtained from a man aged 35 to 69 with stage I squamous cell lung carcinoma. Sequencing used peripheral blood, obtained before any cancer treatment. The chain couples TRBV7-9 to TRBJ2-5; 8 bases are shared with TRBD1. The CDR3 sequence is CASSSRGPETQYF. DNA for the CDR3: TGTGCCAGCAGCTCCAGGGGGCCGGAGACCCAGTACTTC.